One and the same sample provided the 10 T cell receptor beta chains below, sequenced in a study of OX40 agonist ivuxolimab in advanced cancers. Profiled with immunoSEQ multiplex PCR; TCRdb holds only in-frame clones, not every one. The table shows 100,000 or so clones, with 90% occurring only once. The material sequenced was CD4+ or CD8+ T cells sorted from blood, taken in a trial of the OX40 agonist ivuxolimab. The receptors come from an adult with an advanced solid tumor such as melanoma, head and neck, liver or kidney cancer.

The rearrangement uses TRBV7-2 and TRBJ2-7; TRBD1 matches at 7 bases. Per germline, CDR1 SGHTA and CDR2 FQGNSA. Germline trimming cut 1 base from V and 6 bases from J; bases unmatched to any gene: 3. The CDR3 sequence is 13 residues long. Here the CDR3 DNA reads TGTGCCAGCAGCTTAGTGAGGGGGCGCGAGCAGTACTTC. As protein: CASSLVRGREQYF. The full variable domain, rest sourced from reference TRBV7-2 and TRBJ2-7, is GAGVSQSPSNKVTEKGKDVELRCDPISGHTALYWYRQSLGQGLEFLIYFQGNSAPDKSGLPSDRFSAERTGGSVSTLTIQRTQQEDSAVYLCASSLVRGREQYFGPGTRLTVT.

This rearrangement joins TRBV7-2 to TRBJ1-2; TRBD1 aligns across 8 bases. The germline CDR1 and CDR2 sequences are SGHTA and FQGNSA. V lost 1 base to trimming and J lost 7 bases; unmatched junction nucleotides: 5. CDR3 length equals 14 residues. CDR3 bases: TGTGCCAGCAGCTTAGTGCAGGGGGCGGGTGGCTACACCTTC. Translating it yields CASSLVQGAGGYTF.

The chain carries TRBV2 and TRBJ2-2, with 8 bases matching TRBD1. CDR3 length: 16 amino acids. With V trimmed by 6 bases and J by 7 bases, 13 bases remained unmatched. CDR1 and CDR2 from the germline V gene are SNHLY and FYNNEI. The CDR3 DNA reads TGTGCCAGCAGCCCATCCGGACAGGGTGTTATCGGGGAGCTGTTTTTT. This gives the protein CASSPSGQGVIGELFF.

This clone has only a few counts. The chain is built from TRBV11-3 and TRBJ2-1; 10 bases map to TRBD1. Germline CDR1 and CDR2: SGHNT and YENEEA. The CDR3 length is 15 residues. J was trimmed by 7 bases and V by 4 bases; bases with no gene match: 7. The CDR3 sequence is CASSSGQGTENEQFF. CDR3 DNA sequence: TGTGCCAGCAGCTCGGGACAGGGGACGGAAAATGAGCAGTTCTTC.

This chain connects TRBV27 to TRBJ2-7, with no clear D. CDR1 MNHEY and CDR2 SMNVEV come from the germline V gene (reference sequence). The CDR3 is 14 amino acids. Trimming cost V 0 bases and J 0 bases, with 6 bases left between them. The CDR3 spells CASSLSRASYEQYF. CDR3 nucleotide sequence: TGTGCCAGCAGTTTATCACGGGCCTCCTACGAGCAGTACTTC.

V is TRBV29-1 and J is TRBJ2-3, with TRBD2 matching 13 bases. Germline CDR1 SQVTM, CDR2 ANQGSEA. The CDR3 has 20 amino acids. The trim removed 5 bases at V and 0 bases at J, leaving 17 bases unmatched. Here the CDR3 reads CSVISRWGTSGTPSTDTQYF. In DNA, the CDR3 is TGCAGCGTTATCAGTCGGTGGGGGACTAGCGGGACCCCTAGCACAGATACGCAGTATTTT.

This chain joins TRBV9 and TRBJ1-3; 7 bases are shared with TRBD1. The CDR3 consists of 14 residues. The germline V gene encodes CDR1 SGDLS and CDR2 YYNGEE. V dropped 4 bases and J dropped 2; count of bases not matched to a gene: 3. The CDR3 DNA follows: TGTGCCAGCAGCCCAGGGGGTACTGGAAACACCATATATTTT. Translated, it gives CASSPGGTGNTIYF.

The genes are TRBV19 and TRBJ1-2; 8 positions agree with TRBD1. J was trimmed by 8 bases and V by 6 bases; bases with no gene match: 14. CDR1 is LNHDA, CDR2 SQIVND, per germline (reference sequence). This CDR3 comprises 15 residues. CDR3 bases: TGTGCCAGTAGCACGCAGGGGGCCACCTTCAAAGGCTACACCTTC. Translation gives CASSTQGATFKGYTF.

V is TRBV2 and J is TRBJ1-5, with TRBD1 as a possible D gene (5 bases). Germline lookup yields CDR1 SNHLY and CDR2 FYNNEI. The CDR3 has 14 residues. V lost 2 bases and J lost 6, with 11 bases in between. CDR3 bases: TGTGCCAGCAGTGAACCAGGGTTTCGTCAGCCCCAGCATTTT. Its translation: CASSEPGFRQPQHF.

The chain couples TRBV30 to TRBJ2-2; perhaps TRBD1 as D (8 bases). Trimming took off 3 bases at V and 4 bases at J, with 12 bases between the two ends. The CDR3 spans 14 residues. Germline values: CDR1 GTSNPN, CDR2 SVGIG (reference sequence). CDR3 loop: CAWRQGGATGELFF. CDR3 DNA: TGTGCCTGGAGACAGGGGGGGGCCACCGGGGAGCTGTTTTTT.